This TCR beta chain was sequenced for a study of cytomegalovirus exposure and HLA in healthy donors. Primers for the PCR totalled 60 Vbeta and 13 Jbeta. Profiled with immunoSEQ multiplex PCR; TCRdb holds only in-frame clones, not every one. Of 100,000 or so clones detected, 65% to 80% appear once; the ten largest clones hold around 5.1%. The CDR3 totals 16 residues. Germline V gene sequence: CDR1 MDHEN, CDR2 SYDVKM. V lost 5 bases, J lost 7 bases, and 21 bases lay in between. The V and J genes are TRBV28 and TRBJ2-1, with D possibly being TRBD1 (5 bases). Sequencing was done on a sample of PBMCs. The source of this sequence is a male donor in good health and CMV-seronegative. The CDR3 loop is CASSVRQKTGRNEQFF. CDR3 coding DNA: TGTGCCAGCAGTGTGAGACAGAAAACGGGTCGGAATGAGCAGTTCTTC.